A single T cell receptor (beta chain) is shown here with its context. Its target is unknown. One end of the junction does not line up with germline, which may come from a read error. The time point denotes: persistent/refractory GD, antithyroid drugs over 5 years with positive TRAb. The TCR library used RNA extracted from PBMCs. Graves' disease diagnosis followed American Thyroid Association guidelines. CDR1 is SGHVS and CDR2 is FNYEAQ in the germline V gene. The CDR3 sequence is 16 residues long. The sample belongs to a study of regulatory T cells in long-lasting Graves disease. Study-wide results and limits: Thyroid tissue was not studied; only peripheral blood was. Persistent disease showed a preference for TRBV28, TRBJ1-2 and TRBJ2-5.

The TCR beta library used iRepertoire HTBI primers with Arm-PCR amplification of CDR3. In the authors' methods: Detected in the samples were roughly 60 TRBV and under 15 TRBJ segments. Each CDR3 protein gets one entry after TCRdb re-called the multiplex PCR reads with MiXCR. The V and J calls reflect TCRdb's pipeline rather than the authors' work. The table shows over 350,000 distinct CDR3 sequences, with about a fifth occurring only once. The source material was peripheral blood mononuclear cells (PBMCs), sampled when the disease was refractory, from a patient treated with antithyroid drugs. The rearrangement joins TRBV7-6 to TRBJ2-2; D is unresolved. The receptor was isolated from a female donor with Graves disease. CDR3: CAGSREATSNTGELFF. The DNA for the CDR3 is TGTGCCGGCAGTAGAGAGGCCACCTCGAACACCGGGGAGCTGTTTTTT.